Reported below is one TCR beta chain. The antigen remains unidentified. The sample is drawn from a study of T cells after yellow fever vaccination. Study results and limitations: By day 5 rather than day 15, the secondary response had peaked, though it was weaker. Few clonotypes appeared in both CD4 and CD8 compartments. Abundant bulk-derived clonotypes could contaminate FACS-sorted repertoires.

V was cut by 3 bases and J by 4 bases, with 10 bases left in between. Germline V gene lookup returns CDR1 MNHEY and CDR2 SVGEGT. The CDR3 has 14 amino acids. 5'RACE template switching generated TCR cDNA, adding a universal primer site and UMIs. A single record per CDR3 protein comes from TCRdb applying MiXCR to the 5' RACE reads. This table holds some 220,000 distinct CDR3 sequences, about 3% found once. Sequencing was performed on CD4+ T cells sorted from PBMCs, taken 10 days after the yellow fever booster vaccination. The genes are TRBV6-2 or TRBV6-3 and TRBJ1-5, with no clear D. The TCR originated in a man aged 18 to 30 who received the YFV17D yellow fever vaccine. CDR3 residues: CASSYSRSNQPQHF. The CDR3 DNA reads TGTGCCAGCAGTTATTCCAGGAGTAATCAGCCCCAGCATTTT.